This section outlines one T cell receptor (beta chain) sequence together with its context. Which antigen it targets is not known. No base quality information exists; no much larger clone differs at one position. The immunoSEQ Assay, a bias-controlled multiplex PCR, was used to amplify TCRbeta CDR3 regions from genomic DNA. Per the original workflow: The number of nucleated cells in each sample was estimated from the amplification of reference gene primers within the assay. To quantify the absolute abundance of each unique TCRbeta CDR3 rearrangement, sequence reads were collapsed and filtered. For each sample, productive Simpson clonality was calculated as the square root of Simpson's diversity index over productive rearrangements. What TCRdb holds here is the immuneACCESS table cut down to in-frame rearrangements. Part of the clones is not present; checked against another copy, under half of the missing clones reflect an unresolved V gene, and the others are unexplained. The V and J calls and clone size were taken over from that table, and D and trimming were inferred from the DNA. Recorded for this sample are about 130,000 clones; roughly 77% of them occurred a single time. Around 5% of the sample is held by the ten biggest clonotypes.

One collaborating source in Seattle enrolled patients while the patients were actively infected and followed the patients over time throughout the course of disease. Collaborating institutions collected whole blood in K2EDTA tubes following their own protocols. For TCRbeta analysis, collaborators shipped samples in one of three forms: frozen whole blood, isolated PBMCs, or DNA extracted from either of those sample types. Trimming at the junction amounts to 0 bases on V and 0 bases on J, and the germline ends lie 10 bases apart. CDR1 and CDR2 (SGHRS, YFSETQ) derive from the germline V gene. From the cysteine through the phenylalanine, the CDR3 covers 16 amino acids. Here the CDR3 DNA is all that survives: 48 bases in frame from base 1. This sample was included in a study of blood T cell repertoires in COVID-19 (dated by TCRdb to about 2020). Study-wide context: Collaborator samples came from the United States, Italy and Spain and covered acute and convalescent phases of COVID-19. The samples were drawn from the first 160 participants of the ongoing ImmuneRACE study and from 950 to 1,500 subjects provided by 6 global collaborators. The repertoires were released in a freely available public database intended as a resource for research on the immune response to SARS-CoV-2. Sample metadata almost always included a de-identified subject ID, COVID-19 status, age in years and sex. The material from the prospective study consisted of cDNA or gDNA derived from T cells, B-cell-depleted T cells, or PBMCs. Subjects who had been exposed to COVID-19, were actively infected with it, or had recovered from it provided the deeply sampled blood TCRbeta repertoires that made up the dataset. Where available, HLA class I and class II types were taken from metadata supplied by the sample provider and were not determined by assay-based typing.

Overall study results and their limits: Clinical and demographic metadata were provided uncurated, with the amount varying by source and participant.

The sequence was obtained from a woman in her 70s with COVID-19, enrolled during active disease. The chain joins TRBV5-1 to TRBJ2-1, with the identity of the D gene unclear. Sequenced input: peripheral blood. Read as DNA, the sequence is TGCGCCAGCAGCTTGGCCACTGAGAGCTCCTACAATGAGCAGTTCTTC. This gives the protein CASSLATESSYNEQFF.